This entry lists 25 T cell receptor beta chains sequenced from one sample in a study of early T cells in non-severe SARS-CoV-2 infection. From the 5' RACE reads, TCRdb called clonotypes with MiXCR, one entry per CDR3 protein. The sample records about 59,000 distinct CDR3 sequences, roughly 10% being singletons. Sequencing was done on a sample of whole blood. The receptors come from an adult who was a healthcare worker with PCR-confirmed SARS-CoV-2 infection or an uninfected control (not recorded which).

There are a few counts of this clonotype. The chain carries TRBV2 and TRBJ2-3; weak D call: TRBD2 (6 bases). Trimming removed 6 bases from V and 2 bases from J, with 12 bases in between. Germline V CDR1 and CDR2: SNHLY, FYNNEI. The CDR3 totals 14 residues. The CDR3 DNA reads as TGTGCCAGCAGGGGGATAGCGGTCACAGATACGCAGTATTTT. Encoded protein: CASRGIAVTDTQYF.

This clonotype showed up many times. An end of the junction differs from the germline gene, which may be a read error. The CDR3 protein is CASSPTVSNQKETQYF. CDR3 bases: TGTGCTAGCAGCCCCACCGTCAGTAATCAGAAAGAGACCCAGTACTTC. The rearrangement links TRBV7-7 to TRBJ2-5, with D unresolved. The CDR3 covers 16 residues. CDR1 SSHAT and CDR2 FNYEAQ come from the germline V gene (reference sequence).

The count of this clonotype is one. The rearrangement links TRBV4-3 to TRBJ2-3; D ambiguous. Germline loops: CDR1 LGHNA, CDR2 YSLEER. Trimming took 4 bases from V and 0 from J, leaving 14 bases between them. CDR3 size: 16 residues. CDR3 region: CASSPAPGPSTDTQYF. The CDR3 DNA reads TGCGCCAGCAGCCCAGCCCCGGGCCCAAGCACAGATACGCAGTATTTT.

The V and J genes are TRBV6-1 and TRBJ2-5; TRBD2 is a possible D gene (5 bases). The germline V and J ends were trimmed by 6 bases and 5 bases, with 13 bases remaining between them. The CDR3 extends over 13 amino acids. Germline V gene sequence: CDR1 MNHNS, CDR2 SASEGT. In DNA, the CDR3 is TGTGCCAGCAGGGCCCGAGGGCGCGAGACCCAGTACTTC. Its translation is CASRARGRETQYF.

The chain has TRBV29-1 and TRBJ2-7; the match to TRBD2 covers 7 bases. The J segment lost 1 base and the V segment lost 3 bases, leaving 12 bases of the junction unmatched. Germline lookup yields CDR1 SQVTM and CDR2 ANQGSEA. This CDR3 has 16 residues. The CDR3, as DNA: TGCAGCGTTGACGCGGGCAGGCCCGGGAGGTCCTACGAGCAGTACTTC. Translated, it gives CSVDAGRPGRSYEQYF.

This clonotype has ten or more counts. The chain recombines TRBV13 with TRBJ2-3; weak D call: TRBD2 (5 bases). CDR3 length equals 17 residues. In germline, CDR1 is PRHDT, CDR2 FYEKMQ (reference sequence). Deletions cut 3 bases from V and 1 base from J, with 17 bases between. Here the CDR3 reads CASSLRVASRRTDTQYF. Written as DNA, the CDR3 is TGTGCCAGCAGCTTGAGGGTGGCCAGTAGGCGCACAGATACGCAGTATTTT.

At least ten counts were recorded for this clonotype. The chain has TRBV4-2 and TRBJ2-3; D is possibly TRBD1 (5 bases). The length of the CDR3 is 17 residues. V lost 0 bases, J lost 3 bases, and 16 bases lay in between. Germline CDR1 LGHNA, CDR2 YNFKEQ. CDR3 sequence: CASSQDTSSQGTDTQYF. In DNA form, the CDR3 reads TGTGCCAGCAGCCAAGATACCTCATCCCAGGGAACAGATACGCAGTATTTT.

This clonotype was seen many times. The rearrangement links TRBV10-3 to TRBJ1-2, with unresolved D. This CDR3 has 13 residues. Germline V gives CDR1 ENHRY, CDR2 SYGVKD. Trimming removed 6 bases from V and 3 bases from J, with 11 bases in between. CDR3 sequence reads: CAIRVDGYYGYTF. The CDR3 coding sequence is TGTGCCATCAGAGTAGACGGGTACTATGGCTACACCTTC.

Points on this clonotype: This may stem from a read error, because a much larger clone lies one nucleotide away. The rearrangement links TRBV18 to TRBJ2-7; D call uncertain. The CDR3 covers 13 residues. From germline, CDR1 is KGHSH and CDR2 LQKENI. Trimming took off 8 bases at V and 0 bases at J, with 11 bases between the two ends. The DNA for the CDR3 is TGTGCCAGCAGGCCCGTCGTCTCCTACGAGCAGTACTTC. Translating it yields CASRPVVSYEQYF.

The chain has TRBV5-5 and TRBJ2-3; 7 bases are shared with TRBD1. The CDR3 contains 14 residues. J gave up 1 base and V 4 bases, and 3 bases lay outside the gene matches. Germline V CDR1 and CDR2: SGHKS, YYEKEE (reference sequence). CDR3 DNA sequence: TGTGCCAGCAGCCCCGGACAGGGCACAGATACGCAGTATTTT. Translated, it gives CASSPGQGTDTQYF.

This clonotype was seen at least ten times. The rearrangement links TRBV18 to TRBJ2-3; TRBD1 might be the D (7 bases). The V end was cut by 3 bases, the J end by 1 base, with 17 bases between. CDR1 KGHSH and CDR2 LQKENI come from the germline V gene. There are 17 residues in the CDR3. The CDR3 DNA reads TGTGCCAGCTCACCTCAGGGGGGCGATCTCGGCACAGATACGCAGTATTTT. As protein: CASSPQGGDLGTDTQYF.

This clonotype was seen many times. The chain is built from TRBV5-4 and TRBJ2-7; 7 positions agree with TRBD1. V dropped 0 bases and J dropped 3; count of bases not matched to a gene: 6. CDR1 and CDR2 (germline): SGHNT, YYREEE (reference sequence). This CDR3 region has 15 residues. CDR3 bases: TGTGCCAGCAGCTTGGCCCCGGGACAGATCTACGAGCAGTACTTC. Protein product: CASSLAPGQIYEQYF.

This chain connects TRBV5-6 to TRBJ2-7, with D perhaps TRBD1 (6 bases). The CDR3 is 13 amino acids. The germline V gene has CDR1 SGHDT and CDR2 YYEEEE. V lost 4 bases and J 6 bases, leaving 14 bases between the germline ends. Written as DNA, the CDR3 is TGTGCCAGCAGCGAGGACAGACCGGGCGAGCAGTACTTC. The encoded protein is CASSEDRPGEQYF.

This clonotype showed up just a few times. The chain combines TRBV4-3 with TRBJ2-1; 7 nucleotides agree with TRBD1. The length of the CDR3 is 16 residues. The germline gives CDR1 LGHNA, CDR2 YSLEER. V lost 4 bases to trimming and J lost 5 bases; unmatched junction nucleotides: 11. The CDR3 DNA follows: TGCGCCAGCAGCCTCAGTGCTACAGGGGTCAACAATGAGCAGTTCTTC. Translated, it gives CASSLSATGVNNEQFF.

This clonotype was seen repeatedly, ten times or more. Here the CDR3 reads CASRPDRGSEAFF. DNA for the CDR3: TGTGCCAGCAGACCGGACAGGGGCTCTGAAGCTTTCTTT. The chain joins TRBV12-3 or TRBV12-4 to TRBJ1-1; 9 bases agree with TRBD1. CDR3 length: 13 amino acids. Trimming took 6 bases from V and 6 from J; bases not matched to a gene: 5.

Only a few counts were recorded for this clonotype. V usage is TRBV6-5 and J usage is TRBJ1-1; 7 nucleotides match TRBD1. J was trimmed by 3 bases and V by 5 bases; bases with no gene match: 6. Germline CDR1 reads MNHEY; CDR2 reads SVGAGI. The CDR3 totals 14 residues. The CDR3 DNA follows: TGTGCCAGCAGTACACTAGGGGGCCACACTGAAGCTTTCTTT. It codes for CASSTLGGHTEAFF.

This chain links TRBV18 with TRBJ2-1, with 10 bases that match TRBD2. Losses at the gene ends were 0 bases for V and 8 bases for J; bases not matched to a gene: 4. The germline V gene encodes CDR1 KGHSH and CDR2 LQKENI. This CDR3 contains 15 residues. The CDR3 DNA follows: TGTGCCAGCTCACCACCGAGCGGGGGGGCCGATGAGCAGTTCTTC. Its protein product is CASSPPSGGADEQFF.

This clonotype was recorded many times. This chain uses TRBV12-5 with TRBJ1-6, with TRBD1 identical over 9 bases. CDR1 and CDR2 from the germline V gene are LGHNT and FRNRAP. The CDR3 length is 15 residues. After removal of 6 bases from V and 7 bases from J, the junction contained 7 bases not matched to a gene. CDR3 protein: CASGTTGTGNSPLHF. The CDR3 region has the DNA TGTGCTAGTGGAACGACCGGGACAGGGAATTCACCCCTCCACTTT.

This clonotype has at least ten counts. The CDR3 region has the DNA TGTGCCAGCAGTGAGTTGGACAGACGAAATGGCTACACCTTC. It is translated as CASSELDRRNGYTF. The chain joins TRBV2 to TRBJ1-2, with a possible D match to TRBD1 (6 bases). The CDR3 is 14 amino acids. Between the trimmed V and J ends, which lost 3 bases and 6 bases, there was a span of 14 bases. CDR1 is SNHLY and CDR2 is FYNNEI in the germline V gene.

This clonotype was observed a handful of times. The V call is TRBV10-2, the J call TRBJ1-5; D is unclear. The V and J ends lost 8 bases and 0 bases respectively, with 5 bases between them. The CDR3 is 12 amino acids. Looked up from germline, CDR1 is WSHSY and CDR2 is SAAADI. The DNA of the CDR3 is TGCGCCAGCGGATATAGCAATCAGCCCCAGCATTTT. Protein product: CASGYSNQPQHF.

This clonotype was seen many times. The chain combines TRBV9 with TRBJ2-6; the D is unclear. Trimming stripped 3 bases from V and 4 bases from J, with 8 bases between. This CDR3 is built from 14 residues. CDR1 is SGDLS and CDR2 is YYNGEE in the germline V gene. The CDR3 region is CASSGGPGANVLTF. DNA for the CDR3: TGTGCCAGCAGCGGCGGCCCGGGGGCCAACGTCCTGACTTTC.

Ten or more counts support this clonotype. The rearrangement uses TRBV7-2 and TRBJ1-1, with D maybe TRBD1 (5 bases). Trimming cost V 2 bases and J 7 bases, with 14 bases left between them. Germline-derived CDR1 and CDR2 are SGHTA and FQGNSA. This CDR3 is 14 amino acids long. CDR3 amino acids: CASSLINRQFEAFF. CDR3 nucleotides: TGTGCCAGCAGCTTAATAAACCGACAGTTTGAAGCTTTCTTT.

This clonotype was counted at least ten times. V gene TRBV11-2 combines with J gene TRBJ2-2; TRBD1 agrees at 7 bases. Losses at the gene ends were 4 bases for V and 6 bases for J; bases not matched to a gene: 5. The CDR3 runs 14 residues. Germline values: CDR1 SGHAT, CDR2 FQNNGV. The CDR3, as DNA: TGTGCCAGCAGCTCCGGGACAGCTTCCGGGGAGCTGTTTTTT. Translated, it gives CASSSGTASGELFF.

This clonotype was counted between two and nine times. This chain joins TRBV20-1 and TRBJ2-7, with D tentatively TRBD1 or TRBD2 (6 bases each). CDR1 is DFQATT and CDR2 is SNEGSKA in the germline V gene (reference sequence). The V gene lost 4 bases and the J gene lost 5 bases, with 15 bases spanning the gap. This CDR3 region has 13 residues. CDR3 sequence: CSAIRGVGNEQYF. CDR3 DNA sequence: TGCAGTGCTATTAGGGGGGTGGGCAACGAGCAGTACTTC.

This clonotype turned up a few times. V is TRBV7-8 and J is TRBJ2-1; D ambiguous. Trimming removed 4 bases from V and 5 bases from J, with 3 bases in between. This CDR3 region has 11 residues. Looked up from germline, CDR1 is SGHVS and CDR2 is FQNEAQ. The CDR3 DNA reads as TGTGCCAGCAGCTACCACAATGAGCAGTTCTTC. This encodes CASSYHNEQFF.